The entry below describes one T cell receptor (beta chain). The record originates from a study of cytomegalovirus exposure and HLA in healthy donors. V lost 6 bases and J lost 2, with 15 bases in between. The CDR3 covers 15 residues. Germline assignment: CDR1 SGDLS and CDR2 YYNGEE. With 60 Vbeta and 13 Jbeta primers, the PCR was carried out. Generated by immunoSEQ multiplex PCR, the TCRdb table keeps only in-frame clones and is missing some. The table lists over 150,000 clones, roughly 80% of them singletons. The chain has TRBV9 and TRBJ1-3, with TRBD1 as a possible D gene (6 bases). Sequencing used PBMCs. This TCR was sampled from a man aged 25-40 years in good health and CMV-seropositive. This CDR3 is CASTEDGDTGNTIYF. CDR3 coding DNA: TGTGCCAGCACGGAAGACGGGGACACTGGAAACACCATATATTTT.